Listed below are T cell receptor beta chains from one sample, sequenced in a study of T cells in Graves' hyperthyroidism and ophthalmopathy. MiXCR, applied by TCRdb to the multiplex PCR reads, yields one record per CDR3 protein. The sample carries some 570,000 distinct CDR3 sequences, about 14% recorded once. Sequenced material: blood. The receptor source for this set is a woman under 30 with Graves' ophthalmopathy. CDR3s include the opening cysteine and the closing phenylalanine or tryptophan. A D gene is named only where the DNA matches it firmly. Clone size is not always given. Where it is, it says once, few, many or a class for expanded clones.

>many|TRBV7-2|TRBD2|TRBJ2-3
CASSSPNGRRADTQYF
TGTGCCAGCAGCTCCCCCAACGGGAGGAGGGCAGATACGCAGTATTTT
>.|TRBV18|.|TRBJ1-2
CASSPGGQANYGYTF
TGTGCCAGCTCACCCGGCGGACAAGCTAACTATGGCTACACCTTC
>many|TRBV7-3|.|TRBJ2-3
CASSSPGSWDTQYF
TGTGCCAGCAGCTCCCCCGGGAGTTGGGATACGCAGTATTTT
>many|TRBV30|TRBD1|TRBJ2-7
CACIRDRGFYEQYF
TGTGCCTGCATCCGGGACAGGGGCTTCTACGAGCAGTACTTC
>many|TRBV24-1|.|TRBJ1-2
CATSDLWRNYGYTF
TGTGCCACCAGTGATTTATGGCGTAACTATGGCTACACCTTC
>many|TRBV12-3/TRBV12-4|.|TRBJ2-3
CASSPAGTPLTDTQYF
TGTGCCAGCAGTCCAGCCGGGACTCCACTCACAGATACGCAGTATTTT
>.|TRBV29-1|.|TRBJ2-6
CSVEVAMGPGANVLTF
TGCAGCGTTGAAGTAGCCATGGGGCCTGGGGCCAACGTCCTGACTTTC
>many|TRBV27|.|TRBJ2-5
CASSLLPEQETQYF
TGTGCCAGCAGTCTCCTCCCTGAGCAAGAGACCCAGTACTTC
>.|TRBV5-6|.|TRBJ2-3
CASSLEFGDTQYF
TGTGCCAGCAGCTTGGAGTTTGGAGATACGCAGTATTTT
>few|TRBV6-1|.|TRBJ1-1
CASSDGREAFF
TGTGCCAGCAGTGACGGGAGGGAAGCTTTCTTT
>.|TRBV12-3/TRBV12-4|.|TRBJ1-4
CASSPYRVAGEKLFF
TGTGCCAGCAGCCCATACAGGGTCGCTGGTGAAAAACTGTTTTTT
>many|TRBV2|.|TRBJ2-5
CASTPPARGQETQYF
TGTGCCAGCACCCCTCCCGCTAGAGGGCAAGAGACCCAGTACTTC
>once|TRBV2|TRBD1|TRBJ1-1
CASRRTGEKVAEAFF
TGTGCCAGCAGGAGGACAGGGGAGAAGGTTGCTGAAGCTTTCTTT
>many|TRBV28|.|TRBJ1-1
CASRGVQNTEAFF
TGTGCCAGCAGGGGAGTTCAGAACACTGAAGCTTTCTTT
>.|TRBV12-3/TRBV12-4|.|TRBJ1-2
CASSHRRLGGYTF
TGTGCCAGCAGCCACAGGCGTCTCGGAGGCTACACCTTC
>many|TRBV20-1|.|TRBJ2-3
CSAREPHTDTQYF
TGCAGTGCTAGAGAGCCTCACACAGATACGCAGTATTTT
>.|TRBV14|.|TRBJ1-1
CASSQDPLSTEAFF
TGTGCCAGCAGCCAAGATCCCCTTTCCACTGAAGCTTTCTTT
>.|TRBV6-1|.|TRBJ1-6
CASRKAGNSPLHF
TGTGCCAGCAGGAAGGCCGGCAATTCACCCCTCCACTTT
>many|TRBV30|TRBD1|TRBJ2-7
CAWGTGGTYEQYF
TGTGCCTGGGGGACAGGGGGCACGTACGAGCAGTACTTC
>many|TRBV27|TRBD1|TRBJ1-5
CASRLQGAKGQPQHF
TGTGCCAGCAGGCTCCAGGGGGCGAAGGGGCAGCCCCAGCATTTT
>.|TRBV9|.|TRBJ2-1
CASSDTGSSYNEQFF
TGTGCCAGCAGCGACACAGGTAGCTCCTACAATGAGCAGTTCTTC
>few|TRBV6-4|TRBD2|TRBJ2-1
CASSAASGRIHEQFF
TGTGCCAGCAGTGCCGCTAGCGGGAGGATCCATGAGCAGTTCTTC
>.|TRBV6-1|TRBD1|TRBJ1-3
CASSEQGAQGNTIYF
TGTGCCAGCAGTGAGCAGGGGGCGCAAGGAAACACCATATATTTT
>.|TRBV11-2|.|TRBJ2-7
CASSLDRVYSYEQYF
TGTGCCAGCAGCTTAGATCGGGTCTACTCCTACGAGCAGTACTTC
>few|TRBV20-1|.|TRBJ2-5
CSAIQSGSLETQYF
TGCAGTGCTATCCAAAGTGGGTCCCTTGAGACCCAGTACTTC
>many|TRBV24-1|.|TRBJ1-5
CATSAGRGSNQPQHF
TGTGCCACCAGTGCAGGCCGGGGGAGCAATCAGCCCCAGCATTTT
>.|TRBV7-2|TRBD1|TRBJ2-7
CASSKGTGGYEQYF
TGTGCCAGCAGCAAAGGGACAGGCGGTTACGAGCAGTACTTC
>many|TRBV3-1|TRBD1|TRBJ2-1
CASSYPGQGVDNEQFF
TGTGCCAGCAGCTACCCGGGACAGGGGGTGGACAATGAGCAGTTCTTC
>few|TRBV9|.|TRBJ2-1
CASSAGLGADEQFF
TGTGCCAGCAGCGCGGGACTTGGCGCGGATGAGCAGTTCTTC
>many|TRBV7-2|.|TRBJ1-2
CASSFRRRRATGDNYGYTF
TGTGCCAGCAGCTTCCGCCGTCGAAGGGCTACAGGCGACAACTATGGCTACACCTTC
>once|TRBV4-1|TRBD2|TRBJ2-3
CASSQDGTSGTNTQYF
TGTGCCAGCAGCCAAGATGGGACTAGCGGTACAAATACGCAGTATTTT
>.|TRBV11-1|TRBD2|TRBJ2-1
CASSSSSREGLSSSYNEQFF
TGTGCCAGCAGCTCCTCTAGCCGGGAGGGCCTTTCGAGCTCCTACAATGAGCAGTTCTTC
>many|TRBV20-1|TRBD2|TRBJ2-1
CSATPTSGSFSYNEQFF
TGCAGTGCTACCCCAACTAGCGGGAGTTTCTCCTACAATGAGCAGTTCTTC
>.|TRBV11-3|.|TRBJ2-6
CASRLGAGSGANVLTF
TGTGCCAGCAGGTTAGGGGCGGGATCTGGGGCCAACGTCCTGACTTTC
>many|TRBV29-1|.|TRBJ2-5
CSAELVQETQYF
TGCAGCGCAGAACTAGTCCAAGAGACCCAGTACTTC
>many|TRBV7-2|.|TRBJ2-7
CASSPGRYYEQYF
TGTGCCAGCAGCCCGGGACGGTACTACGAGCAGTACTTC
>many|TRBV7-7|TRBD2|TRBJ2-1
CASRILWGGLAGFSYNEQFF
TGTGCTAGCAGGATACTTTGGGGAGGACTAGCGGGGTTCTCCTACAATGAGCAGTTCTTC
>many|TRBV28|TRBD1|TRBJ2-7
CASSFQGVFRYEQYF
TGTGCCAGCAGTTTCCAGGGGGTTTTTAGGTACGAGCAGTACTTC